This T cell receptor beta chain came from a study of cytomegalovirus exposure and HLA in healthy donors. Study-wide results and limits: In all likelihood, a cluster of highly shared sequence variants was a sequencing artifact.

Use of 60 Vbeta and 13 Jbeta primers characterized the PCR. Produced via immunoSEQ multiplex PCR; TCRdb's table is partial and in-frame only. The sample includes about 130,000 clones, roughly four fifths of them seen just once. This clone was observed a handful of times. Its antigen is currently unknown. The germline V and J ends were trimmed by 0 bases and 4 bases, with 13 bases remaining between them. CDR1 SGDLS and CDR2 YYNGEE come from the germline V gene. The CDR3 covers 15 residues. Sequencing used PBMCs. The TCR was taken from a woman between 45 and 65 years old in good health and CMV-seropositive. The rearrangement joins TRBV9 to TRBJ1-2, with D possibly matching TRBD1 (5 bases). The chain's CDR3 is CASSVAFRGAYGYTF. CDR3 nucleotides: TGTGCCAGCAGCGTAGCTTTTAGGGGTGCCTATGGCTACACCTTC.